This is a list of T cell receptor beta chains from one sample in a study of siplizumab effects on memory and regulatory T cells. Sequencing was performed with immunoSEQ multiplex PCR; in TCRdb, only in-frame clones are kept and a portion is missing. In the table there are approximately 120,000 clones, just over 90% of which are singletons. The sequenced material came from Tregs sorted from blood. The origin of the receptors is a human donor in good health. The CDR3 runs from the conserved cysteine through the conserved F or W. The order of the fields is V gene, J gene, D gene, clone size, CDR3 protein, CDR3 DNA. A D gene is named only where the DNA matches it firmly. Not all rows give a size; the values are once, few, many and, for expanded clones, a class.

TRBV27,TRBJ1-1,TRBD1,-,CASSSGQTLRNTEAFF,TGTGCCAGCAGCTCGGGACAGACTCTTCGGAACACTGAAGCTTTCTTT
TRBV11-3,TRBJ1-1,-,-,CASSHNGAEAFF,TGTGCCAGCAGCCATAACGGAGCAGAAGCTTTCTTT
TRBV6-5,TRBJ2-3,TRBD2,-,CASSRAGAGTDTQYF,TGTGCCAGCAGTCGAGCGGGAGCCGGCACAGATACGCAGTATTTT
TRBV27,TRBJ2-1,TRBD2,-,CASSFSLAGGGEQFF,TGTGCCAGCAGTTTTTCACTAGCGGGGGGCGGTGAGCAGTTCTTC
TRBV7-2,TRBJ2-7,-,-,CASSLIGGTRGEQYF,TGTGCCAGCAGCTTAATAGGGGGGACGAGAGGCGAGCAGTACTTC
TRBV7-8,TRBJ1-5,-,-,CASRVDPEQPQHF,TGTGCCAGCAGAGTCGACCCGGAGCAGCCCCAGCATTTT
TRBV9,TRBJ2-3,TRBD2,-,CASSVGSSGSPDTQYF,TGTGCCAGCAGCGTAGGCTCTAGCGGGAGCCCAGATACGCAGTATTTT
TRBV7-8,TRBJ2-2,-,-,CASSHAVGELFF,TGTGCCAGCAGCCATGCAGTCGGGGAGCTGTTTTTT
TRBV5-1,TRBJ1-3,-,-,CASSVGSGNTIYF,TGCGCCAGCAGCGTGGGTTCTGGAAACACCATATATTTT
TRBV21-1,TRBJ2-2,-,-,CASSKLSQGTTGELFF,TGTGCCAGCAGCAAATTATCCCAGGGGACCACCGGGGAGCTGTTTTTT
TRBV2,TRBJ1-3,-,-,CASSSSGGPKAGNTIYF,TGTGCCAGCAGTTCCTCGGGGGGCCCAAAGGCTGGAAACACCATATATTTT
TRBV5-1,TRBJ2-3,TRBD2,-,CASSTNLAGGDTDTQYF,TGCGCCAGCAGCACCAACCTAGCGGGGGGCGACACAGATACGCAGTATTTT
TRBV7-2,TRBJ2-3,TRBD2,-,CASSFLAGDQQYF,TGTGCCAGCAGCTTCCTAGCGGGGGACCAGCAGTATTTT
TRBV11-3,TRBJ1-6,-,-,CASSLGTNNSPLHF,TGTGCCAGCAGCCTGGGGACTAATAATTCACCCCTCCACTTT
TRBV2,TRBJ2-5,-,once,CASTRGSIQETQYF,TGTGCCAGCACACGGGGGTCCATCCAAGAGACCCAGTACTTC
TRBV5-5,TRBJ2-7,-,-,CASSSSPTNEQYF,TGTGCCAGCAGCTCGTCCCCTACGAACGAGCAGTACTTC
TRBV7-3,TRBJ2-7,TRBD2,-,CARLSGTSGWCYYEQYF,TGTGCCAGATTGTCCGGGACTAGCGGGTGGTGCTACTACGAGCAGTACTTC
TRBV5-1,TRBJ2-2,-,once,CASSQTGTHTGELFF,TGCGCCAGCAGCCAGACCGGGACCCACACCGGGGAGCTGTTTTTT
TRBV18,TRBJ2-1,TRBD2,-,CASSARGEVGNEQFF,TGTGCCAGCTCAGCGCGGGGGGAGGTCGGGAATGAGCAGTTCTTC
TRBV6-5,TRBJ2-6,-,-,CASSYGVSGANVLTF,TGTGCCAGCAGTTACGGGGTATCTGGGGCCAACGTCCTGACTTTC
TRBV27,TRBJ2-1,TRBD1,-,CASTSNRGRNEQFF,TGTGCCAGCACGTCCAACAGGGGGCGGAATGAGCAGTTCTTC
TRBV27,TRBJ2-2,TRBD2,-,CASSPNRLAGAGGELFF,TGTGCCAGCAGTCCTAATAGACTAGCGGGAGCGGGCGGGGAGCTGTTTTTT
TRBV27,TRBJ1-2,-,-,CASSSGHHGYTF,TGTGCCAGCAGTTCCGGTCACCATGGCTACACCTTC
TRBV7-8,TRBJ2-1,TRBD1,-,CASSLRGQAYNEQFF,TGTGCCAGCAGCTTAAGGGGACAGGCTTACAATGAGCAGTTCTTC
TRBV7-9,TRBJ1-3,-,-,CASSPSGNTIYF,TGTGCCAGCAGCCCATCGGGGAACACCATATATTTT
TRBV19,TRBJ2-3,TRBD2,-,CASSMTSGGTDTQYF,TGTGCCAGTAGTATGACTAGCGGGGGCACAGATACGCAGTATTTT
TRBV10-3,TRBJ1-1,-,-,CAIRTANLNTEAFF,TGTGCCATCAGAACAGCAAATTTGAACACTGAAGCTTTCTTT